This TCR beta chain was recovered during a study of T cell responses to AZD1222 COVID-19 vaccine. Broader study findings: Possibly, clonal diversity was underestimated; donors were largely white British and included more females. Scientists sampled the repertoires only once the peak T cell response had passed. Vaccine-related CD4 TCRs covered spike, predominating at 160-218 and 743-854. Reports say nearly half of spike-specific TCRs go after unmutated variant regions.

The V gene end was trimmed by 6 bases and the J gene end by 7 bases; junction bases not matched to a gene: 4. The CDR3 is made up of 12 amino acids. Looked up from germline, CDR1 is MNHEY and CDR2 is SMNVEV (reference sequence). A word on this clone: Its antigen is unidentified.

The assay was immunoSEQ multiplex PCR, and TCRdb's table has in-frame clones only and misses some. The repertoire consists of 150,000 to 200,000 clones, with approximately 87% occurring once and the leading ten covering about 2.5%. The rearrangement uses TRBV27 and TRBJ1-1, with 8 bases aligning to TRBD1. This sample comprised peripheral blood, obtained on day 0 of MenACWY control vaccination. The sequence derives from an adult in good health. CDR3 nucleotide sequence: TGTGCCAGCAGACAGGGGGACAGTGAAGCTTTCTTT. It translates to CASRQGDSEAFF.